This record covers a single TCR beta chain. Its recognized antigen is unknown. HCMV serostatus was determined by detecting HCMV-specific IgG in serum with a commercial ELISA kit. Peripheral blood mononuclear cells were isolated from blood by Ficoll density gradient centrifugation. Sequenced on an Illumina HiSeq 2000. 5'RACE template switching, by which a universal primer site and unique molecular identifiers were added, was used to make TCR beta cDNA libraries. cDNA synthesis was primed from the TCR beta constant segment, followed by two successive PCR amplification steps. The authors' pipeline ran thus. MIGEC handled demultiplexing of the reads and grouping by UMI, while MiTCR was used to assemble and quantify clonotypes. Only TCR cDNA sequences supported by at least two reads were kept to exclude erroneous sequences. The tcR package was used for downstream repertoire analysis, with clonotypes matched between fractions based on CDR3 nucleotide sequence plus V segment. VDJmatch was used to annotate antigen specificity against VDJdb, with one amino acid substitution in CDR3 permitted. With the reads reprocessed by TCRdb, a single entry stands for each CDR3 protein sequence and no DNA is reported. TCRdb's processing, not the authors', yielded these V and J calls. The sample's own table lists 300,000 to 450,000 distinct CDR3 sequences. The leading ten clones occupy roughly 5.2% of the sample.

These data belong to a study of T cells expressing NK-cell markers (TCRdb year 2020). In terms of the full investigation: Three sorted T-cell subsets (CD3+CD56+NKG2C+, CD3+CD56+NKG2C- and CD3+CD56-NKG2C+) from several donors had their TCR beta-chain repertoires profiled. Illumina HiSeq 2000/2500, MiSeq or NextSeq was used to sequence libraries as 2 x 150 bp reads. Seven of the eight sequenced donors were HCMV-seropositive and one was HCMV-seronegative. All eight donors whose samples were sequenced were randomly selected healthy volunteers, three of them men and five women. Paper-wide results and their limitations: Those dominant clonotypes were again the most abundant among CD3+CD56-NKG2C+ cells in a few donors, at roughly 25-60.1%. In over five donors, the dominant CD3+CD56+NKG2C+ clonotypes were among the top 10 CD8+ clonotypes and accounted for roughly 1.0-7.0% of CD8+ T cells. Whether the expanded NKG2C-expressing T cell clones were specific for HCMV antigens remained unclear.

Including cysteine and phenylalanine, the CDR3 has 15 amino acids. The protein alone is recorded here. CDR1 and CDR2 were assigned from the germline V gene as SGHAT and FQNNGV. Sequenced material: blood T cells: a sorted CD56 or NKG2C T cell subset, CD4+ or CD8+ T cells, or bulk PBMC T cells (not recorded which). The TCR comes from a man aged 18 to 69 in good health. Recombination linked TRBV11-2 to TRBJ2-4; TCRdb reports TRBD1, a call that lacks DNA to check it against. CDR3 loop: CASSFLRGDKNIQYF.